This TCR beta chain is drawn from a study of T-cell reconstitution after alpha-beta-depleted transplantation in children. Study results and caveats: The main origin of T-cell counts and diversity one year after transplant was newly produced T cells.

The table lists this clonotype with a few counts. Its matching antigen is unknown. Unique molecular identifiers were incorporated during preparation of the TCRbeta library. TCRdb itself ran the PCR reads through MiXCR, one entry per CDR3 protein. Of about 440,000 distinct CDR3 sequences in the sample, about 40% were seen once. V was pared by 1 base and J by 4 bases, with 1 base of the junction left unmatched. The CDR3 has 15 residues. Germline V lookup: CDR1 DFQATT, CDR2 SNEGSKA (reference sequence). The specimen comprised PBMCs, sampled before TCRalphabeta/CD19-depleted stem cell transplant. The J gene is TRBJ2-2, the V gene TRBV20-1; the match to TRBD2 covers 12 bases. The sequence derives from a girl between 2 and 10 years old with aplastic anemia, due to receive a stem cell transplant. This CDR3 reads CSARGLAGATGELFF. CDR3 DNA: TGCAGTGCTAGAGGACTAGCGGGAGCCACCGGGGAGCTGTTTTTT.